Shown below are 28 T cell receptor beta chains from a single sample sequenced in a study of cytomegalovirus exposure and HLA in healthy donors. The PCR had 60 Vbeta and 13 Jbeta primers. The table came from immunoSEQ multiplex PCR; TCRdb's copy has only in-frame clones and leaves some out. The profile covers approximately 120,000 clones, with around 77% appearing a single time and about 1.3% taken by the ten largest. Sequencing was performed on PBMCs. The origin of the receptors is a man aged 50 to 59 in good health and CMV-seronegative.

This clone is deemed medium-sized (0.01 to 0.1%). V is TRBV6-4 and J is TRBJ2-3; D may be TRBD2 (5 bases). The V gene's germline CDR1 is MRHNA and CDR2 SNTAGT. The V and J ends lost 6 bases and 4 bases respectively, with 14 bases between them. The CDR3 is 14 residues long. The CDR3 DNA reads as TGTGCCAGCAGCTCCTCAGCGGACCCAGATACGCAGTATTTT. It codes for CASSSSADPDTQYF.

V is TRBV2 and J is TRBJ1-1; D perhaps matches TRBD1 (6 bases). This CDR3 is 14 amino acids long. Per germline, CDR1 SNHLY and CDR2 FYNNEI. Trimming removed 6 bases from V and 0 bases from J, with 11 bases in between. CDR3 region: CASSPGVLNTEAFF. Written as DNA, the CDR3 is TGTGCCAGCAGCCCAGGGGTATTGAACACTGAAGCTTTCTTT.

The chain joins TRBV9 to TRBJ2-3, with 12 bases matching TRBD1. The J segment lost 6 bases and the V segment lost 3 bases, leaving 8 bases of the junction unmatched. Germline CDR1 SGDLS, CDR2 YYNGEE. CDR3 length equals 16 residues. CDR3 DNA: TGTGCCAGCAGCGCATGGGACAGGGGGCAGGCGGATACGCAGTATTTT. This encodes CASSAWDRGQADTQYF.

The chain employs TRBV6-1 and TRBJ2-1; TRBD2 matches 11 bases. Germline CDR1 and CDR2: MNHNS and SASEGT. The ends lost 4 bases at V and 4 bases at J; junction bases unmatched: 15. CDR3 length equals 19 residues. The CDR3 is CASSGGDGPGLAVYNEQFF. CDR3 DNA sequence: TGTGCCAGCAGTGGGGGGGATGGGCCGGGACTAGCGGTTTACAATGAGCAGTTCTTC.

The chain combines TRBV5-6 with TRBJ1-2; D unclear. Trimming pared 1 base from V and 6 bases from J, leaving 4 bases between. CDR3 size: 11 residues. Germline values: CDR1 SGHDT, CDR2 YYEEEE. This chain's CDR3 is CASSLFNGYTF. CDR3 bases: TGTGCCAGCAGCTTGTTCAATGGCTACACCTTC.

This chain's CDR3 is CASSQGLAGGGTQYF. CDR3 coding DNA: TGTGCCAGCAGCCAGGGCCTAGCGGGAGGTGGTACGCAGTATTTT. The chain is built from TRBV14 and TRBJ2-3, with TRBD2 matching 11 bases. There are 15 residues in the CDR3. V trimming: 3 bases; J trimming: 8 bases; junction bases outside the gene matches: 7. The germline CDR1 and CDR2 sequences are SGHDN and FVKESK.

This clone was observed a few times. For the CDR3, the DNA is TGTGCCTGGAGTCGCAGATCGATCTATGGCTACACCTTC. The encoded protein is CAWSRRSIYGYTF. The chain links TRBV30 to TRBJ1-2; D not resolved. V was shortened by 2 bases and J by 4 bases, with 11 bases between the two germline ends. CDR1 and CDR2 (germline): GTSNPN, SVGIG (reference sequence). The CDR3 is 13 amino acids.

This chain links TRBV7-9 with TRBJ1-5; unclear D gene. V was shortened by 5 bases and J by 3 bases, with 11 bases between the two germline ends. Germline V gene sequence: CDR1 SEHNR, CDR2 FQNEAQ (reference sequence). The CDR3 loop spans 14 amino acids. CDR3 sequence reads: CASSRPGINQPQHF. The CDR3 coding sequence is TGTGCCAGCAGCCGTCCGGGGATCAATCAGCCCCAGCATTTT.

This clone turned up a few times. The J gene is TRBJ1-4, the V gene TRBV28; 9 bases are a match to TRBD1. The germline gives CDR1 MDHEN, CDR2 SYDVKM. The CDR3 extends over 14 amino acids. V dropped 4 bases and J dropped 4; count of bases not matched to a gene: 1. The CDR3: CASSWDRVNEKLFF. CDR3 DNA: TGTGCCAGCAGTTGGGACAGGGTTAATGAAAAACTGTTTTTT.

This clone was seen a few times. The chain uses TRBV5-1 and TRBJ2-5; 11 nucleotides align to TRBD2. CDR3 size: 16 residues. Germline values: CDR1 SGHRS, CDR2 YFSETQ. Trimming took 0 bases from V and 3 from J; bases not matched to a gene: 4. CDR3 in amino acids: CASSLGSGRAKETQYF. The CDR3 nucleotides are TGCGCCAGCAGCTTGGGTAGCGGGAGGGCCAAAGAGACCCAGTACTTC. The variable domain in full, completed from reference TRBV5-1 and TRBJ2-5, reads KAGVTQTPRYLIKTRGQQVTLSCSPISGHRSVSWYQQTPGQGLQFLFEYFSETQRNKGNFPGRFSGRQFSNSRSEMNVSTLELGDSALYLCASSLGSGRAKETQYFGPGTRLLVL.

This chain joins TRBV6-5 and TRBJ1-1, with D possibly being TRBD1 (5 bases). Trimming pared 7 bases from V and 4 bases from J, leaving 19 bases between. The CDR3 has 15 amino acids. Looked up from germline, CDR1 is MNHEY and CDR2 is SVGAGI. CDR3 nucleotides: TGTGCCAGCACTAGGGGAGGGGCGAACCCCACTGAAGCTTTCTTT. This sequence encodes CASTRGGANPTEAFF.

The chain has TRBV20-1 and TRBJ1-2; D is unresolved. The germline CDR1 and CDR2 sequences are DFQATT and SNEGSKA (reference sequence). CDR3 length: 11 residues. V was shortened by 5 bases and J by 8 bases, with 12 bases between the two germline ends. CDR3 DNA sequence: TGCAGTGCTCCGCTTGCGGAGGGCTACACCTTC. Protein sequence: CSAPLAEGYTF.

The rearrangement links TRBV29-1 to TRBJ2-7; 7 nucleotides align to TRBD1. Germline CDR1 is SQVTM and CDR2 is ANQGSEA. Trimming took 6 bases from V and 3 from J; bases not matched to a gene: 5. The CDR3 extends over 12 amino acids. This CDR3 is CSVSRDSYEQYF. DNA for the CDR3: TGCAGCGTATCCCGGGACAGCTACGAGCAGTACTTC.

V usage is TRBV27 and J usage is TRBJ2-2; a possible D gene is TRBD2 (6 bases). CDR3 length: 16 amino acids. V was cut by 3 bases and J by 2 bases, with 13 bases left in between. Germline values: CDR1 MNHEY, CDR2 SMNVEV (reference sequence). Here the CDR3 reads CASSFSRDSNTGELFF. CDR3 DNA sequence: TGTGCCAGCAGTTTTTCTCGGGACTCAAACACCGGGGAGCTGTTTTTT.

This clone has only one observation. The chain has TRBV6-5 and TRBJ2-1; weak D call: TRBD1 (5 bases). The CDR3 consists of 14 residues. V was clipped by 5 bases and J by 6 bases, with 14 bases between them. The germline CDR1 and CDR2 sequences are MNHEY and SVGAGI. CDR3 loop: CASSRAPGFNEQFF. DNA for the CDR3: TGTGCCAGCAGTAGAGCCCCAGGGTTCAATGAGCAGTTCTTC.

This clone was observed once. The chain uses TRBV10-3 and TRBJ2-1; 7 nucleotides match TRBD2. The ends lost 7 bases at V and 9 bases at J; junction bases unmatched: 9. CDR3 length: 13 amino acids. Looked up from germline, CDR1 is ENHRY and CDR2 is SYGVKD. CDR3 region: CAITLEREGEQFF. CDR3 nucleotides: TGTGCCATCACCCTGGAGCGGGAAGGTGAGCAGTTCTTC.

The CDR3 coding sequence is TGCGCCAGCAGCCAAGGTAGTCGGCAGGGTGCCACTGAAGCTTTCTTT. It codes for CASSQGSRQGATEAFF. The chain has TRBV4-1 and TRBJ1-1, with D maybe TRBD1 (5 bases). Germline-derived CDR1 and CDR2 are MGHRA and YSYEKL. The ends were cut back, 1 base at V and 4 bases at J, with 16 bases in the middle. This CDR3 is 16 amino acids long.

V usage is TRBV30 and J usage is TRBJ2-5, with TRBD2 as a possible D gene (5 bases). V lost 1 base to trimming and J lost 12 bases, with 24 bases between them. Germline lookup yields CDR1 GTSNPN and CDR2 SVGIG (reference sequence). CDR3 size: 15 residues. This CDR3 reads CAWSGKKNQEDQEYF. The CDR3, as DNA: TGTGCCTGGAGTGGGAAGAAGAACCAGGAGGACCAGGAGTACTTC. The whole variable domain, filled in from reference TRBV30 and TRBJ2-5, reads SQTIHQWPATLVQPVGSPLSLECTVEGTSNPNLYWYRQAAGRGLQLLFYSVGIGQISSEVPQNLSASRPQDRQFILSSKKLLLSDSGFYLCAWSGKKNQEDQEYFGPGTRLLVL.

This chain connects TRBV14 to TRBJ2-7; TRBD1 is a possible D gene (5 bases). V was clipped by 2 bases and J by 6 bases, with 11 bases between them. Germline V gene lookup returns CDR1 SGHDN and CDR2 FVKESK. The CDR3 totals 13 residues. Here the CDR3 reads CASSQWNRPEQYF. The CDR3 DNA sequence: TGTGCCAGCAGCCAATGGAACAGGCCCGAGCAGTACTTC.

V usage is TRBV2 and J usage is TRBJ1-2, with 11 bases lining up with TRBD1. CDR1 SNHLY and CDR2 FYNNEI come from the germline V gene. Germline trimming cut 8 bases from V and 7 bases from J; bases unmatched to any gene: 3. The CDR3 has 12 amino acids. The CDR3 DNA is TGTGCCAGCGGACAGGGGGCGCCTGGCTACACCTTC. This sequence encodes CASGQGAPGYTF.

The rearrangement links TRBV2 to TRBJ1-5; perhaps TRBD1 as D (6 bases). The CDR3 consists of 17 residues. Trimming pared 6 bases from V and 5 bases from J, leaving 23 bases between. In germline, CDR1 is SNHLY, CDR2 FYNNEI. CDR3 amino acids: CASSFKVQGPSDQPQHF. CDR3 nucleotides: TGTGCCAGCAGCTTCAAAGTACAGGGTCCATCTGATCAGCCCCAGCATTTT.

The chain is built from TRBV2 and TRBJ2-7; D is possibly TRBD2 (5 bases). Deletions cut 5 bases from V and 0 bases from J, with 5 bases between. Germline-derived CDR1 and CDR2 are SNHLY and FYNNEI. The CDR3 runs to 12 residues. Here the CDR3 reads CASSRDSYEQYF. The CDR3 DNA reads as TGTGCCAGCAGTCGGGACTCCTACGAGCAGTACTTC.

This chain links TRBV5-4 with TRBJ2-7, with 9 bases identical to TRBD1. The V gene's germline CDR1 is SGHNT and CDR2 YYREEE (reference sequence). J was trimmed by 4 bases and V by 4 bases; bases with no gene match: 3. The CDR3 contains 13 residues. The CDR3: CASSLDRGYEQYF. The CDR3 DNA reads TGTGCCAGCAGCCTTGACAGGGGGTACGAGCAGTACTTC.

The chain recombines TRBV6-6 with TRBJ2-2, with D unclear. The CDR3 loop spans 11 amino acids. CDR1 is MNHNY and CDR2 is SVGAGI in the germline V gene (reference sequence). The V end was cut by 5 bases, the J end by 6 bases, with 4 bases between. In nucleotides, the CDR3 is TGTGCCAGCAGTCCGGCCGGGGAGCTGTTTTTT. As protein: CASSPAGELFF.

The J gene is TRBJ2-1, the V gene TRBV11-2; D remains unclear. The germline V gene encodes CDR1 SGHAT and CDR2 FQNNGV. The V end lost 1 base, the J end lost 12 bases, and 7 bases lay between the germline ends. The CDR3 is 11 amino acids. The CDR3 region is CASSLVGGQFF. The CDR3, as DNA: TGTGCCAGCAGCTTAGTCGGCGGGCAGTTCTTC.

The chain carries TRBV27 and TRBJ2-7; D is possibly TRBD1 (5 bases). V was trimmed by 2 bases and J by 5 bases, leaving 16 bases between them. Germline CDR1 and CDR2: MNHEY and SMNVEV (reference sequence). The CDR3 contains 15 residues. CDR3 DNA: TGTGCCAGCAGTTTACTAGGGGTATCTATGGACGAGCAGTACTTC. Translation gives CASSLLGVSMDEQYF.

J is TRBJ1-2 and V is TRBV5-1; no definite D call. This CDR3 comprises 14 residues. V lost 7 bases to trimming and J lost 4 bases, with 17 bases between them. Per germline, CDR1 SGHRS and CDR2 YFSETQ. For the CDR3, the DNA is TGCGCCAGCGCTAAGGGAGCAATCGGCTATGGCTACACCTTC. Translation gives CASAKGAIGYGYTF.

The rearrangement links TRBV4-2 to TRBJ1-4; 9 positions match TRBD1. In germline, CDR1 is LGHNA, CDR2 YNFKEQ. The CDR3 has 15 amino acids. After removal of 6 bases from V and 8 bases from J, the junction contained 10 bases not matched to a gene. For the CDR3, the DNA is TGTGCCAGCAGAGCTCGGAGGACAGGGGAAGAAAAACTGTTTTTT. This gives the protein CASRARRTGEEKLFF.